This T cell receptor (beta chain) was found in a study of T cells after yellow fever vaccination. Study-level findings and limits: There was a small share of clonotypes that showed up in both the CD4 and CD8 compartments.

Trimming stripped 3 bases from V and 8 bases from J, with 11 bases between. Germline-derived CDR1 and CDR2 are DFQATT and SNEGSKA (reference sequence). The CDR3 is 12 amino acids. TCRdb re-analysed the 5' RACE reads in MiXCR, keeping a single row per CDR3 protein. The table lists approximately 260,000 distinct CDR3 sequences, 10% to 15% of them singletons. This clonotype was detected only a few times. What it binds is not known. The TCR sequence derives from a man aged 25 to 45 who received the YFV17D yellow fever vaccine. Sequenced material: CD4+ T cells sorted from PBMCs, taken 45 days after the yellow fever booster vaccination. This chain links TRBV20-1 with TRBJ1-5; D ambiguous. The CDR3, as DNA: TGCAGTGCTAGTTATGGGAGAGAGCCCCAGCATTTT. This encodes CSASYGREPQHF.